This TCR beta chain was recovered during a study of blood T cell repertoires in COVID-19. Study overall: PBMCs, B-cell-depleted T cells, or T cells provided the cDNA or gDNA that made up the material.

V shed 1 base, J shed 0 bases, and the junction held 13 bases outside the gene matches. Germline-derived CDR1 and CDR2 are SGHRS and YFSETQ. This CDR3 contains 19 residues. Cohorts were assigned according to the clinical history that participants reported. In the original analysis: Reference gene primer amplification yielded estimated nucleated cell counts. Clones were sequenced by immunoSEQ multiplex PCR, and TCRdb holds only the in-frame ones, with some missing. That table gives V, J and clone size, and the DNA gave D and trimming. Of more than 200,000 clones in the sample, about 89% are singletons; the top ten hold around 4%.

The sample consisted of PBMCs or T cells enriched from blood (not recorded which). The receptor's source is a woman in her twenties or thirties who had recovered from COVID-19. The V and J genes are TRBV5-1 and TRBJ1-3; 7 bases agree with TRBD1. The CDR3 bases are TGCGCCAGCAGCTTGCAAGGGGGCGAAAGCCTCAGCTCTGGAAACACCATATATTTT. This translates into CASSLQGGESLSSGNTIYF.